These 4 T cell receptor beta chains came from one sample sequenced in a study of T-cell reconstitution after alpha-beta-depleted transplantation in children. TCRbeta library preparation incorporated unique molecular identifiers. Using its own MiXCR run on the PCR reads, TCRdb lists one record per CDR3 protein. The data show over 200,000 distinct CDR3 sequences, with roughly a tenth seen just once and over 25% held by the top ten. Sequencing was performed on PBMCs, taken before TCRalphabeta/CD19-depleted stem cell transplant. These receptors were collected from a child in the first two years of life with acute myeloid leukemia, due to receive a stem cell transplant.

This clonotype was observed a handful of times. The chain joins TRBV20-1 to TRBJ2-2; 7 nucleotides agree with TRBD1. Germline V lookup: CDR1 DFQATT, CDR2 SNEGSKA (reference sequence). The CDR3 contains 13 residues. The trim removed 4 bases at V and 5 bases at J, leaving 4 bases unmatched. The CDR3 loop is CSAIQTGTGELFF. The CDR3 nucleotides read TGCAGTGCTATCCAGACAGGGACCGGGGAGCTGTTTTTT.

Remarks on this clonotype: Sequence at one end of the junction differs from germline and may be a read error. This chain connects TRBV12-3 or TRBV12-4 to TRBJ1-2, with D perhaps matching TRBD1 (5 bases). The CDR3 has 14 amino acids. The CDR3 DNA is TGTGCCAGCAGTCTCCTGACAGCCAACTATGACTACACCTTC. It codes for CASSLLTANYDYTF.

This clonotype was counted between two and nine times. This chain links TRBV20-1 with TRBJ2-5; tentatively, D is TRBD1 (5 bases). This CDR3 is 11 amino acids long. From germline, CDR1 is DFQATT and CDR2 SNEGSKA (reference sequence). The CDR3 coding sequence is TGCAGCCAGGGTAAAGGAGAGACCCAGTACTTC. Amino acid sequence: CSQGKGETQYF.

This clonotype has ten or more counts. The rearrangement links TRBV12-3 or TRBV12-4 to TRBJ2-2, with a tentative D call TRBD1 (7 bases). Trimming removed 3 bases at V and 7 bases at J, with 15 bases between. The length of the CDR3 is 15 residues. The CDR3 region has the DNA TGTGCCAGCAGTTTCTTGAGCAGGGGGGACGGGGAGCTGTTTTTT. Translating gives CASSFLSRGDGELFF.